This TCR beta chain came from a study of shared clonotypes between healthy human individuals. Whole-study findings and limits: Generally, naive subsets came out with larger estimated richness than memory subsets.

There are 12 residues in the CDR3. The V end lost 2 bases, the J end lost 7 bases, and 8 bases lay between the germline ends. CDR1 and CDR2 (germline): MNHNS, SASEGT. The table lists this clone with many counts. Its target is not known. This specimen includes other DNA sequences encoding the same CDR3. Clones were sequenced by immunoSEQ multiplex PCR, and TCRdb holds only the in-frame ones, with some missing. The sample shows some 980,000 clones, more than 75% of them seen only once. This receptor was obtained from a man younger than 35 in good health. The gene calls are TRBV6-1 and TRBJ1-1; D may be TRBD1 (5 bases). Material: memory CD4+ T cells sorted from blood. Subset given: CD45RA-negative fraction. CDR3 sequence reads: CASSERQFEAFF. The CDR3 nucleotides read TGTGCCAGCAGTGAAAGACAGTTTGAAGCTTTCTTT.